This is a list of T cell receptor beta chains from one sample in a study of CD8+ T cells in alopecia areata. Some clones are missing from TCRdb's copy, which holds only in-frame ones; the method was immunoSEQ multiplex PCR. There are 200,000 to 250,000 clones in the sample; around two fifths occur only once, and roughly 0.5% lies in the top ten. This specimen was CD4+ T cells sorted from blood, taken at roughly week 30, from a patient treated with tofacitinib. These receptors were taken from a human donor with alopecia areata. CDR3s include the opening cysteine and the closing phenylalanine or tryptophan. The D gene is left open where the match is weak. Expanded clones are given a class, and other clones once, few, many or no size at all.

j_call,d_call,clone_size,v_call,cdr3_aa,cdr3_nt
TRBJ1-2,TRBD1,NA,TRBV5-1,CASSLEGQGLRGYTF,TGCGCCAGCAGCTTGGAAGGACAGGGGCTTCGTGGCTACACCTTC
TRBJ2-1,NA,NA,TRBV29-1,CSVADNLGADSSSYNEQFF,TGCAGCGTTGCGGATAACTTAGGGGCCGACTCTAGCTCCTACAATGAGCAGTTCTTC
TRBJ1-1,TRBD1,NA,TRBV5-1,CASSLGDRGLNTEAFF,TGCGCCAGCAGCTTGGGAGACAGGGGCTTGAACACTGAAGCTTTCTTT
TRBJ1-5,NA,NA,TRBV2,CASSEDRQDNQPQHF,TGTGCCAGCAGTGAAGATCGACAGGACAATCAGCCCCAGCATTTT
TRBJ2-3,NA,NA,TRBV7-8,CASSLIRDTDTQYF,TGTGCCAGCAGCTTAATCCGGGACACAGATACGCAGTATTTT
TRBJ1-1,NA,NA,TRBV5-6,CASSLGRGRRGTEAFF,TGTGCCAGCAGCTTGGGGCGAGGGAGAAGGGGCACTGAAGCTTTCTTT
TRBJ1-1,NA,few,TRBV29-1,CSVERRTSRDTEAFF,TGCAGCGTTGAAAGGAGAACCTCTAGGGACACTGAAGCTTTCTTT
TRBJ1-5,NA,NA,TRBV28,CASGGPTHQPQHF,TGTGCCAGCGGAGGGCCCACACATCAGCCCCAGCATTTT
TRBJ1-1,NA,NA,TRBV6-5,CASSYSIRAGAFF,TGTGCCAGCAGTTACTCGATACGGGCCGGAGCTTTCTTT
TRBJ2-7,NA,NA,TRBV7-2,CASSDWTGYEQYF,TGTGCCAGCAGCGACTGGACGGGGTACGAGCAGTACTTC
TRBJ2-6,NA,NA,TRBV11-3,CASSSTQWGVLTF,TGTGCCAGCAGCTCTACTCAGTGGGGCGTCCTGACTTTC
TRBJ2-1,NA,NA,TRBV2,CASTWTTYNEQFF,TGTGCCAGCACCTGGACCACCTACAATGAGCAGTTCTTC
TRBJ1-2,NA,few,TRBV6-6,CASTPTGQNYGYTF,TGTGCCAGCACTCCTACCGGACAGAACTATGGCTACACCTTC
TRBJ2-1,NA,NA,TRBV29-1,CSVGWGFRSNEQFF,TGCAGCGTTGGTTGGGGGTTTCGGAGTAATGAGCAGTTCTTC
TRBJ1-5,TRBD1,NA,TRBV6-5,CASSRDRGRGPQHF,TGTGCCAGCAGCCGGGACAGGGGCCGGGGGCCCCAGCATTTT
TRBJ2-7,TRBD1,NA,TRBV19,CASSIPGQGGYEQYF,TGTGCCAGTAGTATCCCCGGACAGGGAGGCTACGAGCAGTACTTC
TRBJ1-1,NA,NA,TRBV30,CAWSPGLNTEAFF,TGTGCCTGGAGTCCGGGGCTGAACACTGAAGCTTTCTTT
TRBJ1-5,NA,few,TRBV6-1,CASSLGGRGNQPQHF,TGTGCCAGCAGTCTGGGGGGACGGGGCAATCAGCCCCAGCATTTT
TRBJ2-5,TRBD2,few,TRBV7-8,CASSLGLAGTETQYF,TGTGCCAGCAGCTTAGGACTAGCGGGAACAGAGACCCAGTACTTC
TRBJ2-3,NA,NA,TRBV9,CASSVDGGTDTQYF,TGTGCCAGCAGCGTAGATGGGGGTACAGATACGCAGTATTTT
TRBJ2-7,NA,NA,TRBV4-1,CASSQEGRSPWEQYF,TGCGCCAGCAGCCAAGAGGGAAGGTCGCCGTGGGAGCAGTACTTC
TRBJ2-6,NA,NA,TRBV18,CASSPLRGANVLTF,TGTGCCAGCTCACCCCTAAGGGGGGCCAACGTCCTGACTTTC
TRBJ2-1,NA,NA,TRBV5-1,CASSPTEMNEQFF,TGCGCCAGCAGCCCGACAGAAATGAATGAGCAGTTCTTC
TRBJ2-7,TRBD1,NA,TRBV7-9,CASSPGQGARF,TGTGCCAGCAGCCCCGGACAGGGGGCTCGGTTC
TRBJ1-2,NA,NA,TRBV6-1,CASSYSEEYGYTF,TGTGCCAGCAGTTATTCCGAGGAGTATGGCTACACCTTC
TRBJ2-6,TRBD1,NA,TRBV5-4,CASSQGAGANVLTF,TGTGCCAGCTCCCAGGGGGCTGGGGCCAACGTCCTGACTTTC
TRBJ2-1,NA,NA,TRBV7-2,CASSLATGTRGYNEQFF,TGTGCCAGCAGCTTAGCTACGGGAACTAGGGGTTACAATGAGCAGTTCTTC
TRBJ2-1,TRBD1,NA,TRBV7-8,CASSFGTDYNEQFF,TGTGCCAGCAGCTTCGGGACAGATTACAATGAGCAGTTCTTC
TRBJ2-7,NA,few,TRBV5-6,CASSLGTNSYEQYF,TGTGCCAGCAGCTTGGGCACCAACTCCTACGAGCAGTACTTC
TRBJ2-1,TRBD1,NA,TRBV9,CASSSGTGINEQFF,TGTGCCAGCAGCTCCGGGACAGGGATCAATGAGCAGTTCTTC
TRBJ1-4,NA,few,TRBV18,CASSPNLSTRGDEKLFF,TGTGCCAGCTCACCAAACCTATCGACAAGGGGGGATGAAAAACTGTTTTTT
TRBJ2-1,NA,NA,TRBV9,CASSVGGSDSYNEQFF,TGTGCCAGCAGCGTAGGTGGGAGTGACTCCTACAATGAGCAGTTCTTC
TRBJ2-3,NA,many,TRBV19,CASKREQLTDTQYF,TGTGCCAGTAAACGTGAGCAGCTCACAGATACGCAGTATTTT
TRBJ1-3,TRBD1,few,TRBV29-1,CSVDKMGDRAGNTIYF,TGCAGCGTTGACAAGATGGGAGACAGGGCTGGAAACACCATATATTTT
TRBJ2-5,TRBD1,few,TRBV29-1,CSVDRGGGETQYF,TGCAGCGTCGACAGGGGGGGAGGAGAGACCCAGTACTTC
TRBJ2-5,NA,NA,TRBV18,CASSPGGLEGETQYF,TGTGCCAGCTCACCAGGGGGACTCGAAGGAGAGACCCAGTACTTC
TRBJ2-7,NA,NA,TRBV6-5,CASSYGPETYEQYF,TGTGCCAGCAGTTACGGGCCGGAGACCTACGAGCAGTACTTC
TRBJ1-2,TRBD1,NA,TRBV25-1,CARRQGARYGYTF,TGTGCCAGGCGACAGGGGGCGCGATATGGCTACACCTTC
TRBJ2-2,NA,once,TRBV2,CASREAGELFF,TGTGCCAGCAGGGAGGCCGGGGAGCTGTTTTTT
TRBJ1-6,NA,NA,TRBV7-9,CASSLDQYNSPLHF,TGTGCCAGCAGCTTAGACCAGTATAATTCACCCCTCCACTTT
TRBJ2-7,TRBD1,NA,TRBV29-1,CSVWAGGAGQYF,TGCAGCGTTTGGGCAGGGGGCGCCGGACAGTACTTC